This TCR beta chain came from a study of cytomegalovirus exposure and HLA in healthy donors. With 60 Vbeta and 13 Jbeta primers, the PCR was carried out. Here immunoSEQ multiplex PCR was the method, and the copy in TCRdb shows in-frame clones only, minus some. Among approximately 100,000 clones listed, 9.4% were seen once. Germline V gene sequence: CDR1 SEHNR, CDR2 FQNEAQ (reference sequence). The CDR3 is made up of 17 amino acids. Trimming cost V 7 bases and J 1 base; bases outside gene matches: 9. Broader study findings: Most TCR sequences proved rare, with some public TCRs found in many donors. High sensitivity and specificity were reportedly achieved when the classifier diagnosed cytomegalovirus status. The study assumed roughly uniform donor sequencing depth for presence/absence analyses.

Of note for this clone: Its specificity is unknown.

This sequence joins TRBV7-9 and TRBJ2-3, with 12 positions matching TRBD2. This clonotype was sampled from a man aged 50 to 59 in good health and CMV-seropositive. Sequenced sample: PBMCs. CDR3 sequence (DNA): TGTGCCAGCACCCGGACTAGCGGGACCTACGGCACAGATACGCAGTATTTT. As protein: CASTRTSGTYGTDTQYF.